These T cell receptor beta chains were read from a single sample in a study of blood T cell repertoires in COVID-19. Some clones are missing from TCRdb's copy, which holds only in-frame ones; the method was immunoSEQ multiplex PCR. Seen here are tens of thousands of clones, 83% observed once, and the top ten hold around 42%. The specimen sequenced was peripheral blood. The receptors were gathered from a woman aged 80 or over with active or convalescent COVID-19. Each CDR3 is given with its conserved first and last residue. Fields, in order: J gene, V gene, D gene, clone size, CDR3 DNA, CDR3 protein. A D gene is named only where the DNA matches it firmly. For some rows the clone size is stated as once, few or many, or as a class when expanded; others skip it.

TRBJ1-3 | TRBV6-5 | . | . | TGTGCCAGCAGTTACCCAGCTGGAAACACCATATATTTT | CASSYPAGNTIYF
TRBJ1-4 | TRBV28 | TRBD1 | . | TGTGCCAGCAGCCAATCAACCGGGACAGCGGTCAGGAATGAAAAACTGTTTTTT | CASSQSTGTAVRNEKLFF
TRBJ1-5 | TRBV4-1 | . | once | TGCGCCAGCAGCCAAGACGGGTTCCAGAGCGGCAATCAGCCCCAGCATTTT | CASSQDGFQSGNQPQHF
TRBJ2-5 | TRBV4-1 | TRBD2 | . | TGCGCCAGCAGCCAAGGTACTCTAGCGGGCCAAGAGACCCAGTACTTC | CASSQGTLAGQETQYF
TRBJ2-5 | TRBV6-5 | . | . | TGTGCCAGCAGTTACGGCGGGTACTACCAAGAGACCCAGTACTTC | CASSYGGYYQETQYF
TRBJ2-6 | TRBV3-1/TRBV3-2 | . | once | TGTGCCAGCAGCCACGGGGACTCTGGGGCCAACGTCCTGACTTTC | CASSHGDSGANVLTF
TRBJ1-3 | TRBV19 | . | . | TGTGCCAGTAGTGTCGGTACCGGAAACACCATATATTTT | CASSVGTGNTIYF
TRBJ2-7 | TRBV9 | TRBD2 | few | TGTGCCAGCAGCGTAGAGGCTAGCGGAGCATACGAGCAGTACTTC | CASSVEASGAYEQYF
TRBJ2-7 | TRBV3-1/TRBV3-2 | . | . | TGTGCCAGCAGCCAAGATAGGAGACAGAAGTACGAGCAGTACTTC | CASSQDRRQKYEQYF
TRBJ2-1 | TRBV7-8 | TRBD2 | . | TGTGCCAGCAGCCCTGGGGAATTACTAGCGGGATTAAATGAGCAGTTCTTC | CASSPGELLAGLNEQFF
TRBJ2-5 | TRBV6-1 | . | . | TGTGCCAGCAGTGAATACAGGGCAGAGACCCAGTACTTC | CASSEYRAETQYF
TRBJ1-6 | TRBV10-1 | TRBD1 | . | TGCGCCAGCAGTGATTTTTTGGACAGGGGGCGAAATTCACCCCTCCACTTT | CASSDFLDRGRNSPLHF
TRBJ2-7 | TRBV3-1/TRBV3-2 | . | . | TGTGCCAGCAGCCAAGGACTGTACGAGCAGTACTTC | CASSQGLYEQYF
TRBJ2-7 | TRBV6-2/TRBV6-3 | TRBD2 | . | TGTGCCAGCAGTTATAGCGGGAGGGCCTACGAGCAGTACTTC | CASSYSGRAYEQYF
TRBJ2-2 | TRBV11-2 | TRBD2 | . | TGTGCCAGCAGCTTAGATCTAGCGGGGACGAACACCGGGGAGCTGTTTTTT | CASSLDLAGTNTGELFF
TRBJ2-7 | TRBV6-6 | . | . | TGTGCCAGCAGTAAGAACTCCGGGACACAGTACGAGCAGTACTTC | CASSKNSGTQYEQYF
TRBJ2-4 | TRBV2 | . | few | TGTGCCAGCAGTGAAGGAATGACTAGTCGGATTCAGTACTTC | CASSEGMTSRIQYF
TRBJ2-1 | TRBV7-9 | . | . | TGTGCCAGCAGCTCGGACAGTTACGACTACAATGAGCAGTTCTTC | CASSSDSYDYNEQFF
TRBJ1-2 | TRBV28 | . | . | TGTGCCAGCAGGGAGTGGGGACAAGGAAAATATGGCTACACCTTC | CASREWGQGKYGYTF
TRBJ1-1 | TRBV4-1 | . | . | TGCGCCAGCAGCCAAACCGGTCACACTGAAGCTTTCTTT | CASSQTGHTEAFF
TRBJ2-2 | TRBV3-1/TRBV3-2 | . | . | TGTGCCAGCAAACGAGCTAACACCGGGGAGCTGTTTTTT | CASKRANTGELFF
TRBJ2-2 | TRBV13 | TRBD2 | . | TGTGCCAGCAGCTTAATAGCGGGAGGGATCACCGGGGAGCTGTTTTTT | CASSLIAGGITGELFF
TRBJ2-7 | TRBV5-1 | TRBD1 | once | TGCGCCAGCAGCGAGGACAGGGCAGTCCACGAGCAGTACTTC | CASSEDRAVHEQYF
TRBJ2-5 | TRBV7-3 | . | . | TGTGCCAGCAGTTACCAGGGTGGGAGGGAGACCCAGTACTTC | CASSYQGGRETQYF
TRBJ2-4 | TRBV5-8 | . | . | TGTGCCAGCAGCTTGAGTGTTCGCAGGGGAGATTACAAAAACATTCAGTACTTC | CASSLSVRRGDYKNIQYF
TRBJ2-1 | TRBV7-6 | TRBD1 | . | TGTGCCAGCACTCACAGGGGCGGCAATGAGCAGTTCTTC | CASTHRGGNEQFF
TRBJ2-7 | TRBV20-1 | . | . | TGCAGTCCGGGGACTTCCTACGAGCAGTACTTC | CSPGTSYEQYF
TRBJ1-5 | TRBV19 | TRBD1 | . | TGTGCCACCGTCCCCCAGGGGGCTTTTCAGCCCCAGCATTTT | CATVPQGAFQPQHF
TRBJ1-2 | TRBV5-5 | TRBD1 | . | TGTGCCAGCAGCTTTAGTCTGGGACAGGGCGTCTTCCGAGGCTACACCTTC | CASSFSLGQGVFRGYTF